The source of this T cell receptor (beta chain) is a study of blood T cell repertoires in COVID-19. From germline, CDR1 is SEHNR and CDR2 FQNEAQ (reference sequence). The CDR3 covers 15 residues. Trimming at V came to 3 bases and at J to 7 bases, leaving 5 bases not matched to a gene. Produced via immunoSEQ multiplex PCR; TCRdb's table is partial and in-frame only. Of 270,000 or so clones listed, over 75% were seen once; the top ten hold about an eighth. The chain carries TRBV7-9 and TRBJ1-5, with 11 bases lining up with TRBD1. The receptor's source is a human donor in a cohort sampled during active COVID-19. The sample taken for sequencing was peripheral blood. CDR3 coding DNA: TGTGCCAGCAGCTTGGGACAGGGGGAGGGGCAGCCCCAGCATTTT. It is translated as CASSLGQGEGQPQHF.